Listed here are 23 T cell receptor beta chains from one sample, sequenced in a study of T cells after yellow fever vaccination. TCRdb recomputed calls from the 5' RACE reads with MiXCR, one row per CDR3 protein. The sample contains hundreds of thousands of distinct CDR3 sequences, 13% of which appear only once. Source: PBMCs, taken on the day of the yellow fever booster vaccination. All receptors derive from a man aged 25-45 years who received the YFV17D yellow fever vaccine.

This clonotype came up a few times. The chain links TRBV24-1 to TRBJ2-1, with a weak D call TRBD1 (6 bases). The CDR3 runs 16 residues. V lost 1 base and J 9 bases, leaving 18 bases between the germline ends. Per the germline V gene, CDR1 is KGHDR and CDR2 is SFDVKD. CDR3 coding DNA: TGTGCCACCAGTGATTTACCCGGGGCAGGGGTCGGTGAGCAGTTCTTC. Protein sequence: CATSDLPGAGVGEQFF.

V usage is TRBV19 and J usage is TRBJ2-7, with TRBD2 matching over 7 bases. V lost 10 bases and J lost 0; bases outside the gene matches: 6. This CDR3 spans 13 amino acids. CDR1 is LNHDA, CDR2 SQIVND, per germline (reference sequence). CDR3: CATSWGGSYEQYF. The CDR3 DNA sequence: TGTGCCACCTCGTGGGGGGGCTCCTACGAGCAGTACTTC.

This chain uses TRBV7-2 with TRBJ1-5; tentatively, D is TRBD1 (5 bases). The CDR3 extends over 14 amino acids. The ends were cut back, 4 bases at V and 4 bases at J, with 11 bases in the middle. Germline CDR1 SGHTA, CDR2 FQGNSA. Here the CDR3 reads CASSYPGGNQPQHF. CDR3 nucleotides: TGTGCCAGCAGCTACCCGGGGGGAAATCAGCCCCAGCATTTT.

The chain carries TRBV19 and TRBJ2-5, with D maybe TRBD2 (6 bases). CDR3 size: 13 residues. CDR1 LNHDA and CDR2 SQIVND come from the germline V gene (reference sequence). The V and J ends lost 3 bases and 5 bases respectively, with 10 bases between them. The CDR3 reads CASSIAGLETQYF. CDR3 DNA: TGTGCCAGTAGTATTGCGGGGTTGGAGACCCAGTACTTC.

This clonotype was counted a few times. The chain has TRBV20-1 and TRBJ1-5; 8 nucleotides align to TRBD1. V lost 1 base to trimming and J lost 10 bases; unmatched junction nucleotides: 6. Per the germline V gene, CDR1 is DFQATT and CDR2 is SNEGSKA (reference sequence). The CDR3 extends over 13 amino acids. The CDR3 sequence is CSARGTGRQPQHF. CDR3 in DNA: TGCAGTGCTAGAGGGACAGGGCGGCAACCCCAGCATTTT.

A few counts support this clonotype. The chain couples TRBV3-1 to TRBJ2-3, with 7 bases identical to TRBD2. CDR1 is LGHDT, CDR2 YNNKEL, per germline (reference sequence). CDR3 length: 16 amino acids. Losses at the gene ends were 0 bases for V and 2 bases for J; bases not matched to a gene: 5. CDR3 nucleotides: TGTGCCAGCAGCCAAGATCAAACTAGCGTCACAGATACGCAGTATTTT. Protein product: CASSQDQTSVTDTQYF.

V usage is TRBV12-3 or TRBV12-4 and J usage is TRBJ2-2; perhaps TRBD1 as D (5 bases). CDR3 length: 14 amino acids. V lost 4 bases and J lost 7, with 13 bases in between. The CDR3 DNA reads as TGTGCCAGCAGTTGGGGCCCCACCGACGGGGAGCTGTTTTTT. It yields the protein CASSWGPTDGELFF.

The CDR3 nucleotides are TGCAGTGCGAGGGAGCTAGCCAAAGAGACCCAGTACTTC. This gives the protein CSARELAKETQYF. The chain employs TRBV20-1 and TRBJ2-5; possibly TRBD2 for D (5 bases). This CDR3 is built from 13 residues. Trimming shortened V by 6 bases and J by 3 bases, and 14 bases separated the two germline ends. From germline, CDR1 is DFQATT and CDR2 SNEGSKA (reference sequence).

V is TRBV11-2 and J is TRBJ2-7, with TRBD2 matching over 9 bases. The junction had 10 bases not matched to a gene; V was cut back by 4 bases and J by 6 bases. Germline-derived CDR1 and CDR2 are SGHAT and FQNNGV. The CDR3 extends over 15 amino acids. The CDR3 region is CASSSTVAGALEQYF. For the CDR3, the DNA is TGTGCCAGCAGCTCAACGGTAGCGGGAGCCCTCGAGCAGTACTTC.

This clonotype was detected a few times. The chain has TRBV28 and TRBJ1-2, with 7 bases matching TRBD1. Germline V lookup: CDR1 MDHEN, CDR2 SYDVKM. CDR3 length equals 13 residues. With 6 bases clipped from V and 6 bases from J, the junction kept 7 bases outside the gene matches. The CDR3 region is CASSQTGDHGYTF. CDR3 sequence (DNA): TGTGCCAGCAGCCAAACAGGGGATCATGGCTACACCTTC.

The CDR3 DNA follows: TGTGCCAGCAGCTTAGGGGGAATAGCGGGACTCACAGATACGCAGTATTTT. Amino acids: CASSLGGIAGLTDTQYF. The gene calls are TRBV11-2 and TRBJ2-3, with 8 nucleotides matching TRBD2. The CDR3 contains 17 residues. After removal of 1 base from V and 2 bases from J, the junction contained 8 bases not matched to a gene. Germline CDR1 is SGHAT and CDR2 is FQNNGV.

This clonotype has a handful of counts. J is TRBJ2-5 and V is TRBV10-3; D tentatively fits TRBD1 or TRBD2 (5 bases each). The length of the CDR3 is 13 residues. V was clipped by 8 bases and J by 1 base, with 11 bases between them. Per germline, CDR1 ENHRY and CDR2 SYGVKD. Here the CDR3 DNA reads TGTGCCATCGGGACGGTAGTCCAAGAGACCCAGTACTTC. Encoded protein: CAIGTVVQETQYF.

This clonotype turned up a few times. The rearrangement uses TRBV24-1 and TRBJ2-5; 9 nucleotides line up with TRBD2. With V trimmed by 4 bases and J by 5 bases, 10 bases remained unmatched. The CDR3 contains 16 residues. In germline, CDR1 is KGHDR, CDR2 SFDVKD. CDR3 sequence: CATSDLSGGLKETQYF. CDR3 DNA: TGTGCCACCAGTGACCTCAGCGGGGGGCTAAAGGAGACCCAGTACTTC.

The V and J genes are TRBV5-1 and TRBJ2-3, with 10 bases fitting TRBD2. The junction had 3 bases not matched to a gene; V was cut back by 1 base and J by 1 base. The CDR3 extends over 16 amino acids. Germline V gene data show CDR1 as SGHRS and CDR2 as YFSETQ. The CDR3 loop is CASSLNLAGGTDTQYF. The CDR3 DNA follows: TGCGCCAGCAGCTTGAACCTAGCGGGAGGCACAGATACGCAGTATTTT.

J is TRBJ2-5 and V is TRBV15; D remains ambiguous. V shed 6 bases and J shed 2 bases, with 10 bases lying between them. Germline V lookup: CDR1 LNHNV, CDR2 YYDKDF (reference sequence). This CDR3 has 13 amino acids. CDR3 sequence (DNA): TGTGCCACCAGTTGGGGTGGTCAAGAGACCCAGTACTTC. Encoded protein: CATSWGGQETQYF.

This clonotype appeared many times. The chain couples TRBV10-3 to TRBJ1-2; D unclear. Germline loops: CDR1 ENHRY, CDR2 SYGVKD. This CDR3 has 11 residues. The germline V and J ends were trimmed by 10 bases and 3 bases, with 9 bases remaining between them. The CDR3 coding sequence is TGTGCCAGCTCCTATGACTATGGCTACACCTTC. It codes for CASSYDYGYTF.

This clonotype has more than one count but fewer than ten. CDR3 residues: CASRFGGASGKETQYF. The CDR3, as DNA: TGTGCCAGCCGCTTTGGGGGGGCTAGCGGGAAAGAGACCCAGTACTTC. This chain joins TRBV27 and TRBJ2-5; 9 nucleotides match TRBD2. Trimming removed 8 bases from V and 3 bases from J; junction bases left unmatched: 13. The germline gives CDR1 MNHEY, CDR2 SMNVEV (reference sequence). The CDR3 has 16 residues.

This clonotype was seen more than once but under ten times. V is TRBV19 and J is TRBJ1-5; 9 bases are shared with TRBD1. The CDR3 is made up of 16 amino acids. Trimming at V came to 7 bases and at J to 6 bases, leaving 13 bases not matched to a gene. The germline V gene encodes CDR1 LNHDA and CDR2 SQIVND (reference sequence). CDR3 coding DNA: TGTGCCAGTACCTCGAGCGGGACAGGGAGGATTCAGCCCCAGCATTTT. It is translated as CASTSSGTGRIQPQHF.

There are many counts of this clonotype. The chain is built from TRBV12-3 or TRBV12-4 and TRBJ2-7; 11 nucleotides line up with TRBD2. CDR3 length equals 15 residues. V gave up 6 bases and J gave up 3 bases; unmatched junction bases: 7. The CDR3 DNA reads as TGTGCCAGCAGCACAACTAGCGGGAGATTCTACGAGCAGTACTTC. This encodes CASSTTSGRFYEQYF.

This clonotype occurred a few times. This rearrangement joins TRBV24-1 to TRBJ2-7, with 7 bases identical to TRBD2. The trim removed 3 bases at V and 13 bases at J, leaving 11 bases unmatched. The germline V gene encodes CDR1 KGHDR and CDR2 SFDVKD. The CDR3 spans 13 residues. The CDR3 region is CATSDRLGGPRYF. In DNA, the CDR3 is TGTGCCACCAGTGATCGCCTGGGAGGGCCGAGATACTTC.

This clonotype has a handful of counts. The rearrangement links TRBV12-3 or TRBV12-4 to TRBJ2-1, with 10 nucleotides matching TRBD2. CDR3 length: 14 residues. V dropped 6 bases and J dropped 5; count of bases not matched to a gene: 4. The CDR3 region has the DNA TGTGCCAGCAGCCATAGCGGGAGGAACAATGAGCAGTTCTTC. Translating gives CASSHSGRNNEQFF.

This chain connects TRBV14 to TRBJ2-1; 12 nucleotides agree with TRBD2. The CDR3 is 15 residues long. J lost 9 bases, V lost 1 base, and 4 bases had no gene match. Germline CDR1 SGHDN, CDR2 FVKESK. The CDR3: CASSQAPSGRVEQFF. The CDR3, as DNA: TGTGCCAGCAGCCAAGCTCCTAGCGGGAGGGTTGAGCAGTTCTTC.

This CDR3 is CSARDNGQGAYNEQFF. The CDR3 DNA is TGCAGTGCTAGAGATAACGGACAGGGGGCCTACAATGAGCAGTTCTTC. This rearrangement joins TRBV20-1 to TRBJ2-1; TRBD1 matches 10 bases. Germline lookup yields CDR1 DFQATT and CDR2 SNEGSKA (reference sequence). The CDR3 sequence is 16 residues long. V lost 0 bases and J lost 2; bases outside the gene matches: 4.